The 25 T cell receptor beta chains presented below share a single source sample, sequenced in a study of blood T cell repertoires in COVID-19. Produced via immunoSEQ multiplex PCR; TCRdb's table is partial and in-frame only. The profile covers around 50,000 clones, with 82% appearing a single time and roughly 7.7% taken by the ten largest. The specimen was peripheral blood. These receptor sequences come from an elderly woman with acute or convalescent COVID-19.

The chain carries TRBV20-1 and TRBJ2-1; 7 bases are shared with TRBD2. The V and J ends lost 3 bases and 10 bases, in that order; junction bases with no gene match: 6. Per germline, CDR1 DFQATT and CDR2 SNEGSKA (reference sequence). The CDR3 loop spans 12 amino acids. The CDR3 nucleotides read TGCAGTGCTAGTCTAGCGGACCAAGAGCAGTTCTTC. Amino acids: CSASLADQEQFF.

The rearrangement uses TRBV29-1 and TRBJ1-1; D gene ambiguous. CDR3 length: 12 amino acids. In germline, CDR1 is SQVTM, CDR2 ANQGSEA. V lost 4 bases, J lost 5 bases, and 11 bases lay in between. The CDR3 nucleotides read TGCAGCGTTGTGACGGGAACGACTGAAGCTTTCTTT. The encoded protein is CSVVTGTTEAFF.

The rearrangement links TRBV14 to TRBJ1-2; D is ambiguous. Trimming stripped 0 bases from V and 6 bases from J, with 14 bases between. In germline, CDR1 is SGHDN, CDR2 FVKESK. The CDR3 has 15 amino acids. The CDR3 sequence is CASSQDMWPGDGYTF. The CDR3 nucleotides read TGTGCCAGCAGCCAAGATATGTGGCCAGGTGATGGCTACACCTTC.

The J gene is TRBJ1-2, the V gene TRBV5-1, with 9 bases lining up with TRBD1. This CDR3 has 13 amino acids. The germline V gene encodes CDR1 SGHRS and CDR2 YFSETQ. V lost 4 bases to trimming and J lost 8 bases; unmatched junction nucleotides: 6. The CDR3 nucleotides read TGCGCCAGCAGCATACAGGGGGCTCGGGGCTACACCTTC. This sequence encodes CASSIQGARGYTF.

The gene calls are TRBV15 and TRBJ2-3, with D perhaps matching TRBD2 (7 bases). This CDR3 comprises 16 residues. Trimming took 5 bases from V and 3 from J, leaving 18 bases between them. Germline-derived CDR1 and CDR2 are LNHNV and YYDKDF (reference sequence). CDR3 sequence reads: CATSRRGPGGTDTQYF. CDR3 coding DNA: TGTGCCACCAGCCGGCGGGGGCCTGGTGGTACAGATACGCAGTATTTT.

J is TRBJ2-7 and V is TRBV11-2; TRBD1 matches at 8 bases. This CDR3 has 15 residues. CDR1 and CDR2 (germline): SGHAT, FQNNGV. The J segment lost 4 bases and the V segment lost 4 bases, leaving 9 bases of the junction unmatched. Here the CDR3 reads CASSSQGQGPYEQYF. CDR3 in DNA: TGTGCCAGCAGCTCTCAAGGACAGGGACCTTACGAGCAGTACTTC.

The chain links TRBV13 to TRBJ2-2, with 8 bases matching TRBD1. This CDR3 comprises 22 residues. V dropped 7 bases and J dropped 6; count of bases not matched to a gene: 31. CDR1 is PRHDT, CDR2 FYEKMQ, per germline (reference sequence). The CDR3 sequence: CASTTVVLSTGDQYRSAGELFF. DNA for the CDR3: TGTGCCAGCACCACCGTCGTTTTGTCGACAGGGGACCAATACCGCTCGGCCGGGGAGCTGTTTTTT.

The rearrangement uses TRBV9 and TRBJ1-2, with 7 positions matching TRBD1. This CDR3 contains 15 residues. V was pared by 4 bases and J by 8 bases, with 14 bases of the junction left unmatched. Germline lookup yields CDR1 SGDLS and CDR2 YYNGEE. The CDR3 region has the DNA TGTGCCAGCAGCAACAGGGGACAGAGGTCTTCAGGCTACACCTTC. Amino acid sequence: CASSNRGQRSSGYTF.

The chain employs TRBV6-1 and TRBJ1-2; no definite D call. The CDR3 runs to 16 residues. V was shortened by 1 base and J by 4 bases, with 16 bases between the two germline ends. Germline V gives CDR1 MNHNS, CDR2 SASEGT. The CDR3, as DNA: TGTGCCAGCAGTGAAGAGGCCCTATATCGGGGCTATGGCTACACCTTC. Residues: CASSEEALYRGYGYTF.

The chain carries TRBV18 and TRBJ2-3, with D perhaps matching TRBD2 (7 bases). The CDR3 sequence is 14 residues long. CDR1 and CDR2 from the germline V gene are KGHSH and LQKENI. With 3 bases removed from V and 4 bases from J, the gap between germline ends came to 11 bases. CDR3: CASSPSGGPDTQYF. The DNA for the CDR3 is TGTGCCAGCTCACCCTCGGGGGGCCCAGATACGCAGTATTTT.

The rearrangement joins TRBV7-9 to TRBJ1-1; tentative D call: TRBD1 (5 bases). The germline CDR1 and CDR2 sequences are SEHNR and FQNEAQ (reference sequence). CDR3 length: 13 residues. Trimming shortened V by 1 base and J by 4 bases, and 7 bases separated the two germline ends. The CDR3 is CASSLEGATEAFF. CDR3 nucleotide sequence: TGTGCCAGCAGCTTAGAAGGGGCCACTGAAGCTTTCTTT.

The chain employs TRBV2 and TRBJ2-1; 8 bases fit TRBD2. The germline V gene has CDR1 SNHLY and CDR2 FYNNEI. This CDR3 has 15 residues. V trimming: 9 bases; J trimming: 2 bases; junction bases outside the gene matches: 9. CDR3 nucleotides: TGTGCCAGTGGGGTAGCGGGGCCCGCCTACAATGAGCAGTTCTTC. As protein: CASGVAGPAYNEQFF.

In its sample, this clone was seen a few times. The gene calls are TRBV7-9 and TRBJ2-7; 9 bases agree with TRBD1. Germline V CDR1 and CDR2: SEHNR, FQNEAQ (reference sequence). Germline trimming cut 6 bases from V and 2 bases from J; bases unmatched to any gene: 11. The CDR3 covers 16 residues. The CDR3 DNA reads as TGTGCCAGCAGAGGACCCGGGACAGGGAATCCCTACGAGCAGTACTTC. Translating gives CASRGPGTGNPYEQYF.

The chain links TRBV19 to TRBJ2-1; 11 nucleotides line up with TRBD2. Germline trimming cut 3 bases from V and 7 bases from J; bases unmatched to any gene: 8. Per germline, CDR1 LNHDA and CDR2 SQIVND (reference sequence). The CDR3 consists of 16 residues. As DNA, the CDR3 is TGTGCCAGTAGTATCGCGGCCTCTAGCGGGGGGAATGAGCAGTTCTTC. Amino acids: CASSIAASSGGNEQFF.

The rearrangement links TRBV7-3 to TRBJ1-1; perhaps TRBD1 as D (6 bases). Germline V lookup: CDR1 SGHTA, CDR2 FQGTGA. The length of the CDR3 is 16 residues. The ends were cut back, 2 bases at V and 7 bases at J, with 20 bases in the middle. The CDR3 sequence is CASSLGQGQGWYEAFF. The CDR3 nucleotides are TGTGCCAGCAGCTTAGGTCAGGGACAAGGGTGGTATGAAGCTTTCTTT.

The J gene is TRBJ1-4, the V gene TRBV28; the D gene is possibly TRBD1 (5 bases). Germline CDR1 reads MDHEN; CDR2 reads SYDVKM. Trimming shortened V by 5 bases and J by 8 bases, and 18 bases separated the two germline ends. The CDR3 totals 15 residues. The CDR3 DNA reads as TGTGCCAGCAGTACATCGGGCAGGGCCGTGGAAAAACTGTTTTTT. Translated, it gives CASSTSGRAVEKLFF.

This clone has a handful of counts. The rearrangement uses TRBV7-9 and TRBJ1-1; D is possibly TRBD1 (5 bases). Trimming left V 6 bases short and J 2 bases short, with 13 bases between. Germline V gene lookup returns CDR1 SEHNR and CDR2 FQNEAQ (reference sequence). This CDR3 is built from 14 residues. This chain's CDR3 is CASRGATVNTEAFF. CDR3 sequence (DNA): TGTGCCAGCAGAGGGGCGACGGTCAACACTGAAGCTTTCTTT.

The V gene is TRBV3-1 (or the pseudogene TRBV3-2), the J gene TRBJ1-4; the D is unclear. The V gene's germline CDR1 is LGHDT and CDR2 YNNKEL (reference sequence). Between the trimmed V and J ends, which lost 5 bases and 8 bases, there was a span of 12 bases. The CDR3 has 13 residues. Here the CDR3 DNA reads TGTGCCAGCAGCAGCCGGGGAGGCGAAAAACTGTTTTTT. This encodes CASSSRGGEKLFF.

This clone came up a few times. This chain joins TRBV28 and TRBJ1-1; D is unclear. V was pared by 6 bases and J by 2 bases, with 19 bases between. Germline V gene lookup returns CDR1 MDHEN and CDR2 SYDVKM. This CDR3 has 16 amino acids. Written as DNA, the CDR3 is TGTGCCAGCAGCTCGCCTCCTGGCGCAGGAAACACTGAAGCTTTCTTT. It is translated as CASSSPPGAGNTEAFF.

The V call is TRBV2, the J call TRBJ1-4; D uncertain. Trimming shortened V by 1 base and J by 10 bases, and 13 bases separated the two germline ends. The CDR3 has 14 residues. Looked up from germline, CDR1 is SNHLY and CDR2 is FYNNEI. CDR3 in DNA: TGTGCCAGCAGTGAAGTGGATTTCGCGGGAAAACTGTTTTTT. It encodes CASSEVDFAGKLFF.

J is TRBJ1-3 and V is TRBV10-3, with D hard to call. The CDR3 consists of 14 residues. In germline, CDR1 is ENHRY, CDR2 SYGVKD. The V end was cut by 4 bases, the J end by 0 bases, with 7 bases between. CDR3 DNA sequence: TGTGCCATCAGTGGAGGACTCTCTGGAAACACCATATATTTT. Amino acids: CAISGGLSGNTIYF.

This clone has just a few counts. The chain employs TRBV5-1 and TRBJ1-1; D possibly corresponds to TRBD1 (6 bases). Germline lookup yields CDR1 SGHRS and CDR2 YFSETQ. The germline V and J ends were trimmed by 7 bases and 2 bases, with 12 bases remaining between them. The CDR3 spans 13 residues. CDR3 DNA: TGCGCCAGCCGGGACAACGCAAACACTGAAGCTTTCTTT. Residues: CASRDNANTEAFF.

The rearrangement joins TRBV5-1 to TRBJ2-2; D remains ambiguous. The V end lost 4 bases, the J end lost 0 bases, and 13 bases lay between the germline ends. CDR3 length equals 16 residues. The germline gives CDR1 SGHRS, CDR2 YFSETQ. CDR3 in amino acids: CASSRSTAANTGELFF. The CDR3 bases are TGCGCCAGCAGCCGCAGTACAGCAGCGAACACCGGGGAGCTGTTTTTT.

CDR3 DNA: TGTGCCGTCAGGCTCCCGGGCACAGATACGCAGTATTTT. Its translation: CAVRLPGTDTQYF. The chain recombines TRBV11-1 with TRBJ2-3; D gene uncertain. This CDR3 comprises 13 residues. The germline V and J ends were trimmed by 11 bases and 1 base, with 13 bases remaining between them. Germline V CDR1 and CDR2: SGHAT, FQDESV (reference sequence).

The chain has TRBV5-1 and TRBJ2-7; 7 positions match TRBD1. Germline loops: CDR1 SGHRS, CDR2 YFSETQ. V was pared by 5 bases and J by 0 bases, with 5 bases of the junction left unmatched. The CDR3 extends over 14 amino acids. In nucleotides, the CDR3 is TGCGCCAGCAGTCAGCGACAGGGCTCCTACGAGCAGTACTTC. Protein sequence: CASSQRQGSYEQYF.